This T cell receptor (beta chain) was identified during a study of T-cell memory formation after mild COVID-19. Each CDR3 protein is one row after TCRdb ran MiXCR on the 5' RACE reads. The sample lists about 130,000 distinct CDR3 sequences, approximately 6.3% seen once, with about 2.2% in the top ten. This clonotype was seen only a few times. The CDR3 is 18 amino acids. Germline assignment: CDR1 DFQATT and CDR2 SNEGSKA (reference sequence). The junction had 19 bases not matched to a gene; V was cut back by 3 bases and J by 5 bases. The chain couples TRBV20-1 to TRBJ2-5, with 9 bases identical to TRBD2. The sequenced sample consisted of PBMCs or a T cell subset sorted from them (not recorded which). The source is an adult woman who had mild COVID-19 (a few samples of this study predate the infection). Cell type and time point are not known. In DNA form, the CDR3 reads TGCAGTGCTAGTCGGCGGAGAATGGGACTAGCTAATATGGAGACCCAGTACTTC. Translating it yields CSASRRRMGLANMETQYF.